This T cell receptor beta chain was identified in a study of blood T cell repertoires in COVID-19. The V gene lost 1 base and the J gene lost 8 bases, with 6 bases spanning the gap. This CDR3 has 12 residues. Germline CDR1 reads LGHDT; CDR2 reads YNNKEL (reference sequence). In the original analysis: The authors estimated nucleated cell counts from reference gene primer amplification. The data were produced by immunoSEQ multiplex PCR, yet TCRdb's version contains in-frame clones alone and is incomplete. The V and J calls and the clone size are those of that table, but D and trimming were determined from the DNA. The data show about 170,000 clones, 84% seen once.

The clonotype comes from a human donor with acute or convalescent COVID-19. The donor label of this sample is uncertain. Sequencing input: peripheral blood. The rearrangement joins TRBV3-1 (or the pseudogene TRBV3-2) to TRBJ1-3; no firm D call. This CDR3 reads CASSQARDTIYF. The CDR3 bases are TGTGCCAGCAGCCAAGCTCGGGACACCATATATTTT.